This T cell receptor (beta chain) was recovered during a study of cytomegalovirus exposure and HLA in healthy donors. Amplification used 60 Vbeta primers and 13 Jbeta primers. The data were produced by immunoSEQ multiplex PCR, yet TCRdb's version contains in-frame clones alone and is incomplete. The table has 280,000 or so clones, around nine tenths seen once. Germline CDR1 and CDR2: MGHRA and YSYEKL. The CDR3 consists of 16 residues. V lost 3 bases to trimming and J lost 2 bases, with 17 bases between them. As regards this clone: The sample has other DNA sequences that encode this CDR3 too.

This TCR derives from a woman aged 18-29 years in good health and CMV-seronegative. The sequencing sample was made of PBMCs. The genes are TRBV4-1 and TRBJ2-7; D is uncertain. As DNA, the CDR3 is TGCGCCAGCAGCCAGGAGACCCACTTAAAGGCCTACGAGCAGTACTTC. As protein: CASSQETHLKAYEQYF.